The subject of this entry is one T cell receptor beta chain. As handled by the study authors: Reference gene primer amplification in the assay estimated nucleated cell counts. Assay: immunoSEQ multiplex PCR; the TCRdb copy retains only in-frame clones and omits some. Clone size and V and J calls were adopted from that table, with D and trimming inferred from the DNA. The sample has under 140,000 clones; over 60% are singletons. This record comes from a study of blood T cell repertoires in COVID-19. Study-level background: Sites across the United States, Italy and Spain contributed samples from acute and convalescent COVID-19. PBMCs, B-cell-depleted T cells, or T cells provided the cDNA or gDNA that made up the material.

The J segment lost 5 bases and the V segment lost 8 bases, leaving 5 bases of the junction unmatched. This CDR3 has 12 amino acids. CDR1 and CDR2 from the germline V gene are MNHEY and SVGAGI. This TCR was sampled from a woman older than 75 with active or convalescent COVID-19. Sequencing was carried out using peripheral blood. The V call is TRBV6-5, the J call TRBJ2-5; 7 positions agree with TRBD2. In nucleotides, the CDR3 is TGTGCCAGCCAACTAGCGACGGAGACCCAGTACTTC. It encodes CASQLATETQYF.